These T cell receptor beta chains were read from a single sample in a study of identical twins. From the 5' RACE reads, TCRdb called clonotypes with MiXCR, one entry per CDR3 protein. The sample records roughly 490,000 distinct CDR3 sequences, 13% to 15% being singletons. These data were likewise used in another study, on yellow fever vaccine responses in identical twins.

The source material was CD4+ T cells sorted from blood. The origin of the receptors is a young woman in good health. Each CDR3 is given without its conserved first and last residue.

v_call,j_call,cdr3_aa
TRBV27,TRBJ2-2,ASTPGLAGAANTGELF
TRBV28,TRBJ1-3,ASSLYRQTSGNTIY
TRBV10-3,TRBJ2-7,ATHRSSSGTSYYEQY
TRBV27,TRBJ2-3,ASSAASGRASWGTQY
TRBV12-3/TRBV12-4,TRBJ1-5,ASSKSTDRGQPQH
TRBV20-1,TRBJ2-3,STQGTGYTDTQY
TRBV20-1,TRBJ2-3,SAKEAGITDTQY
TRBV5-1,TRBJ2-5,ASSLEVGAGSNQETQY
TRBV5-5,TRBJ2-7,ASSSRTGEY
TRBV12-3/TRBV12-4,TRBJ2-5,ASSSGLAAQETQY
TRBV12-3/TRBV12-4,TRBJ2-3,ASSLLPGGGLDTQY
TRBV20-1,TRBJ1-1,SARGTGYSEAF
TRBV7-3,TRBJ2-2,ASSPQGRAVNTGELF
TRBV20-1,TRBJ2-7,SARDTGRYPYEQY
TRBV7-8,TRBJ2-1,ASSRDSSGAGDEQF
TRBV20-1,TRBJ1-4,SAGTGTLF
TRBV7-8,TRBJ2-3,ASRPQTEAFGDTQY
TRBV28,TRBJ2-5,ASSSRLMGSETQY
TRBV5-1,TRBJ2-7,ASSMTPGQGLRDTYEQY
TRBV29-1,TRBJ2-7,SVAREPYEQY
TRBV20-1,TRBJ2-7,SASSLRGAYEQY
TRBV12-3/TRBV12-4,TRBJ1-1,ASSLPRGWNTEAF
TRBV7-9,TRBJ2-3,ASSLVRAGTDTQY
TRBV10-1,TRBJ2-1,ASSPAPPDEQF
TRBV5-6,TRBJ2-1,ASSLIGTGGSYNEQF
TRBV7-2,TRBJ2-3,ASSLWGSGITDTQY
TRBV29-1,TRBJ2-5,SHRAGETQY
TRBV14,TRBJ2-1,ASSQATGRGEQF
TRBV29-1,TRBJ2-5,SVVGETQY
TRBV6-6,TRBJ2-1,ASSYRGGDYNEQF
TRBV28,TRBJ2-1,ASEGVASGIGSYNEQF
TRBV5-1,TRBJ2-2,ASSSGLAGNTGELF
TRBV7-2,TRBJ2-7,ASSQSARAGGTYEQY
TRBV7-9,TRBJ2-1,ASSPLGGGMSNEQF
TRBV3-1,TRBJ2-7,ASSQATGVEQY
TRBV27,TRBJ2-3,ASSLYPTRLIDTQY
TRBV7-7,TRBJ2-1,ASSARGGGEGEQF
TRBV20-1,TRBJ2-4,SALAGAKNIQY
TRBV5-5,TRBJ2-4,ASSLANGGGY
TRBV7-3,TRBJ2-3,ASSADGGSTDTQY
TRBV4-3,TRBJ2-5,ASSQGWTGGGETQY
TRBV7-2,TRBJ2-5,ASSRNGRQETQY
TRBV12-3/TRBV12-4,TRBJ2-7,ASSLLVGQGIYEQY
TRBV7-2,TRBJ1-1,ASSADVNTEAF
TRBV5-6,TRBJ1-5,ASRAGRSNQPQH
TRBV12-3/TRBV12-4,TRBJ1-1,AIQQGLNTEAF
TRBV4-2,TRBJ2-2,ASSQDRSGELF
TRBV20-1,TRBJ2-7,SASPLAGEAP
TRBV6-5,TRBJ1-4,ASRVTGAGTNEKLF
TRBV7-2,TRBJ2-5,ASHGGGAQY
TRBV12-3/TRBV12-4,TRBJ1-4,ASSLGEPQKLF
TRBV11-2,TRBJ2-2,ASSLIVGGATGELF
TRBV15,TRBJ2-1,ATSPWTSGNLF